The T cell receptor beta chain described here comes from a study of blood T cells in healthy people across ages. The germline CDR1 and CDR2 sequences are LNHNV and YYDKDF (reference sequence). CDR3 length: 13 amino acids. The ends were cut back, 4 bases at V and 4 bases at J, with 10 bases in the middle. Alongside a J-beta primer mix, a sample-barcoded 5' primer served in a second PCR lasting about 7 to 12 cycles. Each cDNA molecule received a tag from a template-switch adaptor that had 12 random nucleotides. A single record per CDR3 protein comes from TCRdb applying MiXCR to the 5' RACE reads. The sample holds 1.5 million to 2 million distinct CDR3 sequences; about 50% are singletons and the top ten take more than 2%. The sample holds a few counts of this clonotype. Each individual donor underwent a draw of about 9.1 milliliters of peripheral blood. Per-sample PBMC isolation yielded at least 7 million cells. Per individual sample, total RNA of at least 5 micrograms was extracted.

This receptor was identified in a woman aged 40 to 49 in good health. The sample consisted of blood. This chain joins TRBV15 and TRBJ2-5; a weak D match, TRBD1 (5 bases). This chain's CDR3 is CATSMGQAETQYF. The CDR3, as DNA: TGTGCCACCAGCATGGGGCAGGCAGAGACCCAGTACTTC.